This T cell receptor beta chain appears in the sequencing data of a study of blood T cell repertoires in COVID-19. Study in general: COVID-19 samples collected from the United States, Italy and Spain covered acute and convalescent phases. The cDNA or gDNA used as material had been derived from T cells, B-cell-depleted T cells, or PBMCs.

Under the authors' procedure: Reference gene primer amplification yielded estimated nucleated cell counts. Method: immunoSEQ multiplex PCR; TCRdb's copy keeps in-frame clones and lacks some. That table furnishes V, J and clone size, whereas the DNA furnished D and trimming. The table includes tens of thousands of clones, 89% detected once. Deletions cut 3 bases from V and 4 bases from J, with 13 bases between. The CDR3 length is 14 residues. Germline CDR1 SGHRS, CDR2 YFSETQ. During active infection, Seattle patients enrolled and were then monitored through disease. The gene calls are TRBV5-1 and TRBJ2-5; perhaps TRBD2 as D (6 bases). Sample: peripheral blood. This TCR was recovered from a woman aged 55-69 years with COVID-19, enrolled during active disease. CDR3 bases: TGCGCCAGCAGCTCCGGACTGGAGGGAGAGACCCAGTACTTC. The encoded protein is CASSSGLEGETQYF.